The source of this T cell receptor (beta chain) is a study of T-cell memory formation after mild COVID-19. Across the whole study: The study found TCR clusters largely donor specific. Study-wide results and caveats: Nothing showed for sure that second-wave clones peaking on day 37 were SARS-CoV-2 specific. The appearance of some responding clones in pre-infection memory suggested that cross-reactive memory joined.

A word on this clonotype: Its antigen is currently unknown.

In TCRdb, the 5' RACE reads were re-called with MiXCR into one record per CDR3 protein. Of approximately 570,000 distinct CDR3 sequences in the sample, over 15% are singletons; the top ten hold 12%. The CDR3 sequence is 12 residues long. Germline V gene lookup returns CDR1 MNHEY and CDR2 SVGAGI. The V gene lost 0 bases and the J gene lost 12 bases, with 9 bases spanning the gap. Sample: PBMCs or a T cell subset sorted from them (not recorded which). The rearrangement links TRBV6-5 to TRBJ2-1, with unresolved D. This clonotype was sampled from an adult woman who had mild COVID-19 (a few samples of this study predate the infection). Cell type and time point are not known. DNA of the CDR3: TGTGCCAGCAGTTACTCGACTGGAATGCAGTTCTTC. This sequence encodes CASSYSTGMQFF.